One and the same sample provided the 14 T cell receptor beta chains below, sequenced in a study of a mutant IDH1 vaccine in newly diagnosed glioma. Clones were read by immunoSEQ multiplex PCR, and TCRdb kept only the in-frame ones, dropping some. The table has around 58,000 clones, 81% seen once; the top ten hold 3% to 4%. The antigens for these receptors are not known. Time point meaning: week 5, during vaccination. Topical imiquimod was applied with each vaccine dose, which held 300 ug of mutant IDH1 20-mer peptide. The material was PBMCs, obtained from a glioma patient whose treatment included an IDH1 peptide vaccine. The source of these receptors is a young man with glioma.

The chain couples TRBV19 to TRBJ2-1; a possible D gene is TRBD2 (5 bases). The germline V and J ends were trimmed by 3 bases and 4 bases, with 10 bases remaining between them. This CDR3 contains 14 residues. The germline gives CDR1 LNHDA, CDR2 SQIVND (reference sequence). The CDR3: CASSIGVIYNEQFF. CDR3 DNA: TGTGCCAGTAGTATCGGGGTGATATACAATGAGCAGTTCTTC.

This chain links TRBV2 with TRBJ2-7, with TRBD1 matching over 12 bases. J was trimmed by 6 bases and V by 0 bases; bases with no gene match: 6. Germline V lookup: CDR1 SNHLY, CDR2 FYNNEI. The CDR3 is 16 residues long. In nucleotides, the CDR3 is TGTGCCAGCAGTGAAGCGGGGGACAGGGGGCTAGGCGAGCAGTACTTC. Protein sequence: CASSEAGDRGLGEQYF.

The J gene is TRBJ1-1, the V gene TRBV11-3; a possible D gene is TRBD1 (5 bases). The CDR3 runs to 17 residues. With 4 bases removed from V and 1 base from J, the gap between germline ends came to 19 bases. Germline values: CDR1 SGHNT, CDR2 YENEEA. CDR3 amino acids: CASSSSPIGGENTEAFF. DNA of the CDR3: TGTGCCAGCAGCTCCTCTCCAATCGGAGGGGAGAACACTGAAGCTTTCTTT.

This clone showed up just once. J is TRBJ1-2 and V is TRBV6-5, with D possibly being TRBD1 (5 bases). The V and J ends lost 8 bases and 6 bases respectively, with 19 bases between them. Germline V gene data show CDR1 as MNHEY and CDR2 as SVGAGI. CDR3 length equals 14 residues. CDR3 protein: CASPGTGGSNGYTF. In DNA, the CDR3 is TGTGCCAGCCCAGGGACCGGTGGTAGTAATGGCTACACCTTC.

The chain is built from TRBV19 and TRBJ2-1; TRBD1 matches at 8 bases. CDR1 is LNHDA and CDR2 is SQIVND in the germline V gene (reference sequence). V gave up 3 bases and J gave up 8 bases; unmatched junction bases: 12. CDR3 size: 16 residues. The CDR3 nucleotides are TGTGCCAGTAGTATCCCAGGGGGCGCGTCAGGTCATGAGCAGTTCTTC. It specifies CASSIPGGASGHEQFF.

The chain is built from TRBV4-1 and TRBJ2-7; the D gene is possibly TRBD1 (5 bases). The V gene lost 4 bases and the J gene lost 5 bases, with 15 bases spanning the gap. Per germline, CDR1 MGHRA and CDR2 YSYEKL. This CDR3 comprises 14 residues. CDR3 DNA sequence: TGCGCCAGCAGCCGCTGGGATGGGGCCCACGAGCAGTACTTC. As protein: CASSRWDGAHEQYF.

This sequence joins TRBV6-5 and TRBJ1-4; no firm D call. The CDR3 sequence is 14 residues long. The ends were cut back, 6 bases at V and 4 bases at J, with 12 bases in the middle. Germline lookup yields CDR1 MNHEY and CDR2 SVGAGI. This CDR3 is CASRSLEVNEKLFF. CDR3 bases: TGTGCCAGCAGGTCCTTAGAGGTTAATGAAAAACTGTTTTTT.

The gene calls are TRBV18 and TRBJ2-7, with 7 bases fitting TRBD1. The germline V gene has CDR1 KGHSH and CDR2 LQKENI. The CDR3 runs 17 residues. Germline trimming cut 1 base from V and 0 bases from J; bases unmatched to any gene: 9. CDR3 sequence reads: CASSPRLGQESSYEQYF. For the CDR3, the DNA is TGTGCCAGCTCACCACGCCTCGGACAGGAAAGCTCCTACGAGCAGTACTTC.

The chain joins TRBV6-5 to TRBJ2-7; D gene unclear. The V and J ends lost 2 bases and 0 bases respectively, with 5 bases between them. The CDR3 consists of 13 residues. Germline V lookup: CDR1 MNHEY, CDR2 SVGAGI. The CDR3 nucleotides read TGTGCCAGCAGTTACGCAGTCTCCTACGAGCAGTACTTC. Protein: CASSYAVSYEQYF.

The V gene is TRBV7-8, the J gene TRBJ1-2, with a possible D match to TRBD1 (6 bases). Germline V gives CDR1 SGHVS, CDR2 FQNEAQ. The V and J ends lost 4 bases and 5 bases respectively, with 11 bases between them. This CDR3 is built from 13 residues. CDR3: CASSSTGFYGYTF. CDR3 bases: TGTGCCAGCAGCTCCACAGGGTTTTATGGCTACACCTTC.

This clone was observed a handful of times. The rearrangement joins TRBV27 to TRBJ2-3, with TRBD2 matching over 8 bases. Germline CDR1 MNHEY, CDR2 SMNVEV (reference sequence). Trimming cost V 5 bases and J 4 bases; bases outside gene matches: 5. The length of the CDR3 is 14 residues. In DNA, the CDR3 is TGTGCCAGCAGTCTGACTAGCGAGGCAGATACGCAGTATTTT. This gives the protein CASSLTSEADTQYF.

The V and J genes are TRBV27 and TRBJ2-1; TRBD1 matches 8 bases. The CDR3 sequence is 14 residues long. The trim removed 5 bases at V and 7 bases at J, leaving 7 bases unmatched. Germline CDR1 MNHEY, CDR2 SMNVEV (reference sequence). In DNA form, the CDR3 reads TGTGCCAGCAGTCCCGGACAGGGCTTGAATGAGCAGTTCTTC. Protein sequence: CASSPGQGLNEQFF.

V usage is TRBV10-3 and J usage is TRBJ1-1, with a tentative D call TRBD1 (5 bases). Deletions cut 2 bases from V and 3 bases from J, with 13 bases between. Germline V gives CDR1 ENHRY, CDR2 SYGVKD. The CDR3 loop spans 15 amino acids. The CDR3 nucleotides are TGTGCCATCAGTGAGGGCGAGTGGGGGGACACTGAAGCTTTCTTT. Translated, it gives CAISEGEWGDTEAFF.

This clone was seen only a few times. The chain joins TRBV5-1 to TRBJ1-1; unclear D gene. CDR1 is SGHRS and CDR2 is YFSETQ in the germline V gene. Trimming took 5 bases from V and 4 from J, leaving 9 bases between them. This CDR3 is 12 amino acids long. The CDR3 reads CASSLDGTEAFF. The CDR3 DNA is TGCGCCAGCAGTCTAGATGGCACTGAAGCTTTCTTT.